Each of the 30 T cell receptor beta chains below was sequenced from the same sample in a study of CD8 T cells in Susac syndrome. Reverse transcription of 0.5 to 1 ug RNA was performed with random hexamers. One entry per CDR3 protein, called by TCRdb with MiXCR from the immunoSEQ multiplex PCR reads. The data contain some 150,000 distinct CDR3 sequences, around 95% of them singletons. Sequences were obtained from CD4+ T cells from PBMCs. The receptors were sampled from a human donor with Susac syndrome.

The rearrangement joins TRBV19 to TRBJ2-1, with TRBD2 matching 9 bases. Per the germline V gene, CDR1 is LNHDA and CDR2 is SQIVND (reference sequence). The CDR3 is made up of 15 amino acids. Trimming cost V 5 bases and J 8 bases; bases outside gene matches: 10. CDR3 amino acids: CASSSAGGLIHEQFF. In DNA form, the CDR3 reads TGTGCCAGTAGTTCGGCGGGAGGGCTGATCCATGAGCAGTTCTTC.

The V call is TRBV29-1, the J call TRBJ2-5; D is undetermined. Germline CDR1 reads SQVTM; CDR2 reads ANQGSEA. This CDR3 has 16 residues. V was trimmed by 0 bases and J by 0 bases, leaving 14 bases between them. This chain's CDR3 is CSVEDPLTENQETQYF. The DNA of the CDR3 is TGCAGCGTTGAAGATCCCTTAACAGAAAACCAAGAGACCCAGTACTTC.

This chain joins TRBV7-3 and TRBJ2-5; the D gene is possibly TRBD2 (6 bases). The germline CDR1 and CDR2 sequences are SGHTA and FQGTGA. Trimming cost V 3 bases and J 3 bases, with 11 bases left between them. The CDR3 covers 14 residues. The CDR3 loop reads CASSFGGRKETQYF. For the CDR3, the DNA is TGTGCCAGCAGCTTCGGGGGTCGGAAAGAGACCCAGTACTTC. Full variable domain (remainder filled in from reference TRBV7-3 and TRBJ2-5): GAGVSQTPSNKVTEKGKYVELRCDPISGHTALYWYRQSLGQGPEFLIYFQGTGAADDSGLPNDRFFAVRPEGSVSTLKIQRTERGDSAVYLCASSFGGRKETQYFGPGTRLLVL.

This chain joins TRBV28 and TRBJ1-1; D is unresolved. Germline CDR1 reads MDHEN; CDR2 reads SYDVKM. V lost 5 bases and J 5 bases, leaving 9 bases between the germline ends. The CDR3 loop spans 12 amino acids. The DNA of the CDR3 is TGTGCCAGCAGTGGACGGGCGACTGAAGCTTTCTTT. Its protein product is CASSGRATEAFF.

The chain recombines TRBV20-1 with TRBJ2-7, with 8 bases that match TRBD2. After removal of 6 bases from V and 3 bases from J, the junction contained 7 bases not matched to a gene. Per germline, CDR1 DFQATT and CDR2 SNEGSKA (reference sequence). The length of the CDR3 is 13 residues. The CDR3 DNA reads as TGCAGTGCCCAGCGGGAGTCACACTACGAGCAGTACTTC. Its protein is CSAQRESHYEQYF.

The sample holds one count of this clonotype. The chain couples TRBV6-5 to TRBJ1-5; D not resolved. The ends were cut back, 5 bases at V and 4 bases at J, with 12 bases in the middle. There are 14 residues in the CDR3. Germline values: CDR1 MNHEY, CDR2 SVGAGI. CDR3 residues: CASSQATENQPQHF. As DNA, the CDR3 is TGTGCCAGCAGTCAGGCGACGGAGAATCAGCCCCAGCATTTT.

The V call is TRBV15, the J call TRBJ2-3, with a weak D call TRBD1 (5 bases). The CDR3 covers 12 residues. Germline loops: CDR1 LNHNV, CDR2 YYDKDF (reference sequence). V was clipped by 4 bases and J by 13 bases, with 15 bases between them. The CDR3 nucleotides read TGTGCCACCAGCAAAATAGGGGAAAAGGAGTATTTT. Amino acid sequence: CATSKIGEKEYF.

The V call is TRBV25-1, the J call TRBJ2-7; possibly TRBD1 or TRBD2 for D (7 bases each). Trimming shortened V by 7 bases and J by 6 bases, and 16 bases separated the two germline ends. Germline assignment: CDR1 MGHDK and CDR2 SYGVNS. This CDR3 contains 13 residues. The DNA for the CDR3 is TGTGCCAGCATGGCCCAGGGGGGGTCCGAGCAGTACTTC. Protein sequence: CASMAQGGSEQYF.

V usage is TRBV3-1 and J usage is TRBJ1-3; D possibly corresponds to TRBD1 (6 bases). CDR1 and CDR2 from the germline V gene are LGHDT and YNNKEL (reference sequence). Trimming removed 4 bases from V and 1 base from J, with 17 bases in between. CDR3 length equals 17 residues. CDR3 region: CASSPYHRGRSGNTIYF. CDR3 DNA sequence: TGTGCCAGCAGCCCGTACCACCGGGGGCGGTCTGGAAACACCATATATTTT.

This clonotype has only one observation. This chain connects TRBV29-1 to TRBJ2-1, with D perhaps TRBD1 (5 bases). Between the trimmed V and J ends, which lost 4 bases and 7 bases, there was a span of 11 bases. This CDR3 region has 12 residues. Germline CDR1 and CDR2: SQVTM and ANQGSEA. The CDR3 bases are TGCAGCGTTGGTCCAGGGTGGAATGAGCAGTTCTTC. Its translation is CSVGPGWNEQFF.

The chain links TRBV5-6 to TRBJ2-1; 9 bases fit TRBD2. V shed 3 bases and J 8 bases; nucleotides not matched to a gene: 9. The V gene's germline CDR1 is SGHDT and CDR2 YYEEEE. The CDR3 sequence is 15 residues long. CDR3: CASSWAGGPVDEQFF. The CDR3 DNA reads TGTGCCAGCAGCTGGGCGGGAGGGCCGGTTGATGAGCAGTTCTTC.

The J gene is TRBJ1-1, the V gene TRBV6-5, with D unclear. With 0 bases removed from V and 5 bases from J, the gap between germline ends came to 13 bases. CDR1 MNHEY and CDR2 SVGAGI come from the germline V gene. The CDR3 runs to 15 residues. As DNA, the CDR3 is TGTGCCAGCAGTTACTCCTCCCTGGGTAGGACTGAAGCTTTCTTT. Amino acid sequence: CASSYSSLGRTEAFF.

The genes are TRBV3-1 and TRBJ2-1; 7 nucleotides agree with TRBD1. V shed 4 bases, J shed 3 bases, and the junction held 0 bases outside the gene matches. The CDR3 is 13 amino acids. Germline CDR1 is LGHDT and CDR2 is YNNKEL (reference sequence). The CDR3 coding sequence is TGTGCCAGCAGCCGGGACAGCTACAATGAGCAGTTCTTC. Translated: CASSRDSYNEQFF.

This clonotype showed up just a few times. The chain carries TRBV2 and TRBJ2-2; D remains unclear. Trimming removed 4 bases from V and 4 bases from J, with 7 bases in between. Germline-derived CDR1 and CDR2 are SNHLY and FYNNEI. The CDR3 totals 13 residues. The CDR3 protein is CASSVTSTGELFF. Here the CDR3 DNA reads TGTGCCAGCAGTGTGACCAGCACCGGGGAGCTGTTTTTT.

The CDR3 sequence is CASSEVPGLASNEQFF. The CDR3 DNA reads TGCGCCAGCAGCGAAGTACCGGGACTAGCGTCCAATGAGCAGTTCTTC. The chain recombines TRBV5-1 with TRBJ2-1; 10 nucleotides line up with TRBD2. V trimming: 4 bases; J trimming: 6 bases; junction bases outside the gene matches: 10. In germline, CDR1 is SGHRS, CDR2 YFSETQ. This CDR3 is 16 amino acids long.

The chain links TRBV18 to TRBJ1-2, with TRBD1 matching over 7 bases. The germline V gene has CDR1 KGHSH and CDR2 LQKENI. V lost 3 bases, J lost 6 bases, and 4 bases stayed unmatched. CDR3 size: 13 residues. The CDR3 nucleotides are TGTGCCAGCTCACCGGACAGGCAGCATGGCTACACCTTC. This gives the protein CASSPDRQHGYTF.

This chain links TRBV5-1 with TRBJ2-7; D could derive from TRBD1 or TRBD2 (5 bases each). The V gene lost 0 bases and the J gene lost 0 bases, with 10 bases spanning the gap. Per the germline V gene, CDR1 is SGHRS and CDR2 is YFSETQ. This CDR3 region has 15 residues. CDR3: CASSLAGTDSYEQYF. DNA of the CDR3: TGCGCCAGCAGCTTGGCCGGGACGGACTCCTACGAGCAGTACTTC. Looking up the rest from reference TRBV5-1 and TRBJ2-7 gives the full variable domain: KAGVTQTPRYLIKTRGQQVTLSCSPISGHRSVSWYQQTPGQGLQFLFEYFSETQRNKGNFPGRFSGRQFSNSRSEMNVSTLELGDSALYLCASSLAGTDSYEQYFGPGTRLTVT.

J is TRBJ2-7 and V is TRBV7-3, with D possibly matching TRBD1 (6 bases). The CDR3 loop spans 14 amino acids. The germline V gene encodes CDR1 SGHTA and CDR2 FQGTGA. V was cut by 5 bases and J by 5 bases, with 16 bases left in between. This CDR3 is CASSLQGATDEQYF. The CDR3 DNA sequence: TGTGCCAGCAGCCTACAGGGAGCTACGGACGAGCAGTACTTC. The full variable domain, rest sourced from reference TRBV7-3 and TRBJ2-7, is GAGVSQTPSNKVTEKGKYVELRCDPISGHTALYWYRQSLGQGPEFLIYFQGTGAADDSGLPNDRFFAVRPEGSVSTLKIQRTERGDSAVYLCASSLQGATDEQYFGPGTRLTVT.

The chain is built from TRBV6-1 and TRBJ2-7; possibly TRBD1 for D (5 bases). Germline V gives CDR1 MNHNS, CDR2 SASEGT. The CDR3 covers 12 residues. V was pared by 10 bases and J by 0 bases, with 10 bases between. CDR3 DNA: TGTGCCACCTACAGGACCTCCTACGAGCAGTACTTC. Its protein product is CATYRTSYEQYF.

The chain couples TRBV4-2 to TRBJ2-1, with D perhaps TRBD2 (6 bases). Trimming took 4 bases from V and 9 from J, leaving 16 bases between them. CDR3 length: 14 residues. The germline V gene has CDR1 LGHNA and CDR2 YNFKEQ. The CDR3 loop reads CASSRPRDLGEQFF. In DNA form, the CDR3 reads TGTGCCAGCAGCCGCCCGCGGGACTTAGGTGAGCAGTTCTTC.

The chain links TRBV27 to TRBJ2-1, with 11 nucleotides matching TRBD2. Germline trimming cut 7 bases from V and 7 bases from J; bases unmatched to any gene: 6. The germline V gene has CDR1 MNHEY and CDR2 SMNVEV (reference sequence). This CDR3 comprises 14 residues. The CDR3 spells CASTTSGSPNEQFF. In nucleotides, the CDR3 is TGTGCCAGCACAACTAGCGGGAGTCCAAATGAGCAGTTCTTC.

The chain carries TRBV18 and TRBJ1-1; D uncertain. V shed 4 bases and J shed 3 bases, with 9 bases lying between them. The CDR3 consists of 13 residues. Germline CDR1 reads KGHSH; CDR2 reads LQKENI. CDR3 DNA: TGTGCCAGCTCACTAGCCGAGCACACTGAAGCTTTCTTT. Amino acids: CASSLAEHTEAFF.

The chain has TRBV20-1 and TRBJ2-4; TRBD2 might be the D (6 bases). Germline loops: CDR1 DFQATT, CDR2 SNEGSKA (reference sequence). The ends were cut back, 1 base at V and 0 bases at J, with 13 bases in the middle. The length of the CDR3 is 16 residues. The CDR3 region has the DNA TGCAGTGCTAGAGTGGGACGGGGGAGAGCCAAAAACATTCAGTACTTC. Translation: CSARVGRGRAKNIQYF.

CDR3 sequence reads: CASSPWGRNTEAFF. DNA for the CDR3: TGTGCCAGCAGCCCGTGGGGGAGGAACACTGAAGCTTTCTTT. The rearrangement uses TRBV27 and TRBJ1-1; D perhaps matches TRBD1 (5 bases). The CDR3 is made up of 14 amino acids. CDR1 is MNHEY and CDR2 is SMNVEV in the germline V gene (reference sequence). The ends were cut back, 6 bases at V and 1 base at J, with 12 bases in the middle.

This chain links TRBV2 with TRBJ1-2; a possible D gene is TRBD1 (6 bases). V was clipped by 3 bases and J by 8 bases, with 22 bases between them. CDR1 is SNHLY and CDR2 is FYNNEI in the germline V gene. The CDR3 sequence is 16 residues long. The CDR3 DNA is TGTGCCAGCAGTGAGCTAGTTCGCAGGGGAGCAGGAGGCTACACCTTC. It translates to CASSELVRRGAGGYTF.

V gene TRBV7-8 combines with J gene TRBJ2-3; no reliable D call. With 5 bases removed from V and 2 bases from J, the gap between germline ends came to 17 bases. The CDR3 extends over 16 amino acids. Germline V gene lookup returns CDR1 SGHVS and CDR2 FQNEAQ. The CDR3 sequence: CASSLREGSPTDTQYF. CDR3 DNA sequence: TGTGCCAGCAGCCTGCGAGAAGGCAGCCCCACAGATACGCAGTATTTT.

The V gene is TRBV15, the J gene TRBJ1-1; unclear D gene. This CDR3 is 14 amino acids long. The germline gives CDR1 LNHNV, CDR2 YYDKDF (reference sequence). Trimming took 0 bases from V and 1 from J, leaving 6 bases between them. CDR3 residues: CATSRDLGNTEAFF. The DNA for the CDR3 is TGTGCCACCAGCAGAGATTTGGGGAACACTGAAGCTTTCTTT.

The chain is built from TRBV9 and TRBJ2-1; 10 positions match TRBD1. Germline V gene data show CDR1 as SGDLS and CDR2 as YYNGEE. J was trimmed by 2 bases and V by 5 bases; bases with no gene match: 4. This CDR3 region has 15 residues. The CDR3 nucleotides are TGTGCCAGCAGTCAGACAGGGGGCGCCTACAATGAGCAGTTCTTC. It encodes CASSQTGGAYNEQFF.

The CDR3 reads CASSTGVRETQYF. CDR3 nucleotide sequence: TGTGCCAGCAGCACGGGGGTTCGAGAGACCCAGTACTTC. The rearrangement uses TRBV7-7 and TRBJ2-5, with D possibly matching TRBD2 (6 bases). Germline loops: CDR1 SSHAT, CDR2 FNYEAQ (reference sequence). The V gene lost 5 bases and the J gene lost 4 bases, with 11 bases spanning the gap. This CDR3 contains 13 residues.

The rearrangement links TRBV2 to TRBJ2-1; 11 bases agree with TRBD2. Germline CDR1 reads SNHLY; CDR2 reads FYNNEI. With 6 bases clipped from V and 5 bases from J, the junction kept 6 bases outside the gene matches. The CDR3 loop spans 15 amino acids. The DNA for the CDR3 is TGTGCCAGCAGGGCCGGGACTAGCGGTCACAATGAGCAGTTCTTC. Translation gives CASRAGTSGHNEQFF. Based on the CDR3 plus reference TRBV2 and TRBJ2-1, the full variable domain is EPEVTQTPSHQVTQMGQEVILRCVPISNHLYFYWYRQILGQKVEFLVSFYNNEISEKSEIFDDQFSVERPDGSNFTLKIRSTKLEDSAMYFCASRAGTSGHNEQFFGPGTRLTVL.